Shown below are 8 T cell receptor beta chains from a single sample sequenced in a study of T cells expressing NK-cell markers. For each CDR3 protein, TCRdb gives one entry from its re-call of the 5' RACE reads, without DNA. Its table records 400,000 or so distinct CDR3 sequences. Sequencing was done on a sample of blood T cells: a sorted CD56 or NKG2C T cell subset, CD4+ or CD8+ T cells, or bulk PBMC T cells (not recorded which). The receptors stem from a woman between 50 and 59 years old in good health.

The gene calls are TRBV7-8 and TRBJ1-5; TCRdb returns TRBD1, unconfirmable since there is no DNA. Germline CDR1 SGHVS, CDR2 FQNEAQ. CDR3 length: 15 amino acids. The CDR3 is CASSPWTGVHQPQHF.

CDR3: CASSGRGGYGYTF. This chain links TRBV12-3 or TRBV12-4 with TRBJ1-2; TCRdb lists TRBD1, though no DNA is available to test this call. This CDR3 has 13 amino acids.

The V call is TRBV5-1, the J call TRBJ2-7; checking the TCRdb D call of TRBD2 is not possible without DNA. The germline V gene has CDR1 SGHRS and CDR2 YFSETQ. This CDR3 has 15 amino acids. The CDR3 here is CASSLGASGNFEQYF.

The V call is TRBV19, the J call TRBJ2-2; the D call of TRBD2 rests on TCRdb alone, since no DNA is present to check it. The CDR3 is made up of 15 amino acids. In germline, CDR1 is LNHDA, CDR2 SQIVND (reference sequence). CDR3 sequence: CASSIASGLSGELFF.

The V call is TRBV27, the J call TRBJ2-1; the TCRdb D gene call, TRBD1, has no DNA to confirm it. This CDR3 is 15 amino acids long. Germline V CDR1 and CDR2: MNHEY, SMNVEV (reference sequence). CDR3 sequence: CASSLLSGAYNEQFF.

The genes are TRBV9 and TRBJ1-2. CDR3 size: 13 residues. CDR1 SGDLS and CDR2 YYNGEE come from the germline V gene. CDR3 sequence: CASSSTERTGYTF.

The chain joins TRBV15 to TRBJ2-1; TCRdb calls TRBD2, which cannot be checked without DNA. The CDR3 covers 15 residues. Looked up from germline, CDR1 is LNHNV and CDR2 is YYDKDF (reference sequence). The CDR3 here is CATSALGLEGNEQFF.

The rearrangement joins TRBV5-1 to TRBJ2-5; the D gene TCRdb calls, TRBD2, cannot be checked with no DNA. Germline CDR1 and CDR2: SGHRS and YFSETQ. The CDR3 contains 15 residues. The CDR3 reads CASSNGRQSQETQYF.